The 29 T cell receptor beta chains reported below all come from one sample, sequenced in a study of cytomegalovirus exposure and HLA in healthy donors. The primer mix had 60 Vbeta and 13 Jbeta primers. The data were produced by immunoSEQ multiplex PCR, yet TCRdb's version contains in-frame clones alone and is incomplete. Its clone listing holds some 26,000 clones. The specimen was PBMCs. The source is a male donor in good health and CMV-seropositive.

This chain links TRBV6-1 with TRBJ2-7; D is perhaps TRBD2 (6 bases). The CDR3 totals 16 residues. Germline V gene lookup returns CDR1 MNHNS and CDR2 SASEGT. V dropped 2 bases and J dropped 2 bases, with 16 bases sitting between them. CDR3 loop: CASSEQTGTPAYEQYF. CDR3 sequence (DNA): TGTGCCAGCAGTGAACAAACCGGGACTCCGGCCTACGAGCAGTACTTC.

As DNA, the CDR3 is TGTGCCAGTAGTCAGGAGACTAGCGGCTTTACCACAGATACGCAGTATTTT. This sequence encodes CASSQETSGFTTDTQYF. V and J are TRBV19 and TRBJ2-3, with 9 positions matching TRBD2. CDR3 length equals 17 residues. J was trimmed by 2 bases and V by 5 bases; bases with no gene match: 11. Germline values: CDR1 LNHDA, CDR2 SQIVND (reference sequence).

The chain carries TRBV5-5 and TRBJ2-7, with D unclear. Trimming stripped 4 bases from V and 6 bases from J, with 11 bases between. Per the germline V gene, CDR1 is SGHKS and CDR2 is YYEKEE (reference sequence). The CDR3 sequence is 12 residues long. DNA for the CDR3: TGTGCCAGCAGCCAGCCCACGGGCGAGCAGTACTTC. It codes for CASSQPTGEQYF.

The CDR3 sequence is CASSLGEGLGYTF. The DNA of the CDR3 is TGTGCCAGCAGCCTCGGTGAGGGCTTAGGCTACACCTTC. This rearrangement joins TRBV6-5 to TRBJ1-2; D unclear. Germline V CDR1 and CDR2: MNHEY, SVGAGI. The CDR3 consists of 13 residues. With 6 bases removed from V and 8 bases from J, the gap between germline ends came to 16 bases.

The J gene is TRBJ1-1, the V gene TRBV7-2, with 8 bases matching TRBD1. Germline V lookup: CDR1 SGHTA, CDR2 FQGNSA. The trim removed 1 base at V and 4 bases at J, leaving 2 bases unmatched. This CDR3 contains 14 residues. The DNA of the CDR3 is TGTGCCAGCAGCTTAGGGACAGGGCTCACTGAAGCTTTCTTT. This translates into CASSLGTGLTEAFF.

The J gene is TRBJ2-3, the V gene TRBV9; D is unclear. Trimming pared 0 bases from V and 0 bases from J, leaving 8 bases between. CDR1 is SGDLS, CDR2 YYNGEE, per germline. The CDR3 is made up of 15 amino acids. This CDR3 reads CASSVVAVSTDTQYF. The CDR3 bases are TGTGCCAGCAGCGTAGTAGCAGTGAGCACAGATACGCAGTATTTT.

V gene TRBV5-1 combines with J gene TRBJ1-6; 9 positions agree with TRBD1. Germline CDR1 is SGHRS and CDR2 is YFSETQ. Trimming removed 3 bases from V and 8 bases from J; junction bases left unmatched: 3. This CDR3 region has 14 residues. The CDR3 DNA reads as TGCGCCAGCAGCTCGGGACAGGGCGATTCACCCCTCCACTTT. Translation: CASSSGQGDSPLHF. Full variable domain (missing parts from reference TRBV5-1 and TRBJ1-6): KAGVTQTPRYLIKTRGQQVTLSCSPISGHRSVSWYQQTPGQGLQFLFEYFSETQRNKGNFPGRFSGRQFSNSRSEMNVSTLELGDSALYLCASSSGQGDSPLHFGNGTRLTVT.

The chain has TRBV9 and TRBJ1-1, with TRBD1 as a possible D gene (5 bases). V lost 5 bases, J lost 1 base, and 15 bases lay in between. Germline V lookup: CDR1 SGDLS, CDR2 YYNGEE. The CDR3 length is 15 residues. As DNA, the CDR3 is TGTGCCAGCAGTCTCATGGGGGGGAGGAACACTGAAGCTTTCTTT. The encoded protein is CASSLMGGRNTEAFF.

The chain recombines TRBV4-1 with TRBJ2-7; the match to TRBD1 covers 10 bases. The CDR3 spans 15 residues. In germline, CDR1 is MGHRA, CDR2 YSYEKL. The V and J ends lost 3 bases and 6 bases, in that order; junction bases with no gene match: 8. CDR3 region: CASSQSETGGVEQYF. DNA of the CDR3: TGCGCCAGCAGCCAGTCCGAGACAGGGGGCGTCGAGCAGTACTTC.

This chain uses TRBV4-1 with TRBJ1-5; tentatively, D is TRBD1 (6 bases). The CDR3 is 15 amino acids. The germline V gene has CDR1 MGHRA and CDR2 YSYEKL. Deletions cut 4 bases from V and 1 base from J, with 11 bases between. CDR3 DNA: TGCGCCAGCAGCCCCCCAGGGGTAAGCAATCAGCCCCAGCATTTT. It translates to CASSPPGVSNQPQHF.

CDR3 in DNA: TGTGCCAGCAGCTTGGGCAGGATCGGACAGCCCCAGCATTTT. It specifies CASSLGRIGQPQHF. This chain joins TRBV5-5 and TRBJ1-5; D ambiguous. CDR1 is SGHKS, CDR2 YYEKEE, per germline (reference sequence). Between the trimmed V and J ends, which lost 0 bases and 7 bases, there was a span of 11 bases. The CDR3 runs to 14 residues.

The CDR3 reads CASSLDVPGGYGYTF. The CDR3 region has the DNA TGTGCCAGCAGCTTAGATGTTCCAGGGGGCTATGGCTACACCTTC. The chain employs TRBV7-2 and TRBJ1-2; TRBD1 matches at 7 bases. The germline V gene encodes CDR1 SGHTA and CDR2 FQGNSA. The CDR3 contains 15 residues. After removal of 1 base from V and 4 bases from J, the junction contained 6 bases not matched to a gene.

The chain uses TRBV5-1 and TRBJ2-3, with D tentatively TRBD1 (6 bases). Trimming took off 4 bases at V and 3 bases at J, with 12 bases between the two ends. The CDR3 has 14 residues. CDR1 is SGHRS, CDR2 YFSETQ, per germline. The CDR3 coding sequence is TGCGCCAGCAGCGTCAACGACAGGACAGATACGCAGTATTTT. It translates to CASSVNDRTDTQYF.

The chain links TRBV11-2 to TRBJ1-5; 8 bases fit TRBD1. The length of the CDR3 is 16 residues. Germline-derived CDR1 and CDR2 are SGHAT and FQNNGV. J gave up 0 bases and V 4 bases, and 5 bases lay outside the gene matches. The CDR3 here is CASSSNQGASNQPQHF. DNA of the CDR3: TGTGCCAGCAGCTCAAATCAGGGGGCTAGCAATCAGCCCCAGCATTTT.

The chain employs TRBV6-5 and TRBJ1-2, with D possibly being TRBD1 (5 bases). CDR1 MNHEY and CDR2 SVGAGI come from the germline V gene. Trimming pared 7 bases from V and 4 bases from J, leaving 19 bases between. This CDR3 is built from 15 residues. CDR3 loop: CASTPTDRTSYGYTF. CDR3 DNA sequence: TGTGCCAGCACCCCAACCGACAGAACTTCCTATGGCTACACCTTC.

V gene TRBV30 combines with J gene TRBJ1-1, with 8 bases identical to TRBD1. The CDR3 runs to 21 residues. V gave up 3 bases and J gave up 4 bases; unmatched junction bases: 28. CDR1 is GTSNPN, CDR2 SVGIG, per germline (reference sequence). The CDR3 loop is CAWRPSWGLTGELPWSTEAFF. CDR3 DNA sequence: TGTGCCTGGAGACCGTCCTGGGGGCTGACAGGGGAATTGCCTTGGAGCACTGAAGCTTTCTTT. Supplemented by reference TRBV30 and TRBJ1-1, the full variable domain reads SQTIHQWPATLVQPVGSPLSLECTVEGTSNPNLYWYRQAAGRGLQLLFYSVGIGQISSEVPQNLSASRPQDRQFILSSKKLLLSDSGFYLCAWRPSWGLTGELPWSTEAFFGQGTRLTVV.

The chain employs TRBV7-6 and TRBJ2-5; 7 nucleotides align to TRBD1. The CDR3 loop spans 13 amino acids. In germline, CDR1 is SGHVS, CDR2 FNYEAQ. The V and J ends lost 3 bases and 4 bases, in that order; junction bases with no gene match: 2. This CDR3 reads CASSFHRGETQYF. In DNA form, the CDR3 reads TGTGCCAGCAGCTTTCACAGGGGAGAGACCCAGTACTTC.

This chain links TRBV27 with TRBJ2-5; possible D gene TRBD1, 6 bases. The CDR3 is 13 amino acids. The V end lost 6 bases, the J end lost 4 bases, and 12 bases lay between the germline ends. CDR1 is MNHEY, CDR2 SMNVEV, per germline (reference sequence). CDR3 in amino acids: CASRTTGGETQYF. For the CDR3, the DNA is TGTGCCAGCAGAACGACAGGCGGAGAGACCCAGTACTTC.

The chain carries TRBV7-2 and TRBJ1-1; D may be TRBD1 (5 bases). Germline loops: CDR1 SGHTA, CDR2 FQGNSA. Trimming stripped 5 bases from V and 7 bases from J, with 14 bases between. There are 13 residues in the CDR3. The CDR3 sequence: CASSLRQGGEAFF. CDR3 nucleotides: TGTGCCAGCAGCCTTCGGCAGGGCGGTGAAGCTTTCTTT.

The chain uses TRBV4-3 and TRBJ2-2, with D tentatively TRBD2 (6 bases). Germline CDR1 is LGHNA and CDR2 is YSLEER. The V and J ends lost 0 bases and 7 bases respectively, with 15 bases between them. The CDR3 contains 16 residues. For the CDR3, the DNA is TGCGCCAGCAGCCAAGATGGGACGGGAGTGGACGGGGAGCTGTTTTTT. The encoded protein is CASSQDGTGVDGELFF.

V gene TRBV4-2 combines with J gene TRBJ2-7; weak D call: TRBD1 (5 bases). V was cut by 0 bases and J by 2 bases, with 11 bases left in between. Germline CDR1 and CDR2: LGHNA and YNFKEQ. The CDR3 length is 15 residues. The CDR3 loop reads CASSQEFQGTYEQYF. CDR3 DNA sequence: TGTGCCAGCAGCCAAGAGTTTCAGGGCACCTACGAGCAGTACTTC.

The DNA of the CDR3 is TGTGCCAGCAGCGACAGGTTTCAGAACTATGGCTACACCTTC. Translation: CASSDRFQNYGYTF. The chain links TRBV6-1 to TRBJ1-2; TRBD1 is a possible D gene (6 bases). V was clipped by 6 bases and J by 2 bases, with 13 bases between them. The CDR3 consists of 14 residues. Germline assignment: CDR1 MNHNS and CDR2 SASEGT.

This sequence joins TRBV9 and TRBJ1-2; D may be TRBD1 (5 bases). Looked up from germline, CDR1 is SGDLS and CDR2 is YYNGEE. V lost 0 bases and J lost 8, with 14 bases in between. The CDR3 covers 14 residues. CDR3 in DNA: TGTGCCAGCAGCGTAGCTTCAGGGTTGGGAGGCTACACCTTC. As protein: CASSVASGLGGYTF.

As for this clone: One end of the junction does not line up with germline, which may come from a read error. The chain joins TRBV7-7 to TRBJ2-1, with D perhaps TRBD1 (5 bases). The CDR3 covers 13 residues. Germline assignment: CDR1 SSHAT and CDR2 FNYEAQ (reference sequence). As DNA, the CDR3 is TGTGCTAGCAGCCGAGGACACCCCAATGAGCAGTTCTTC. This codes for CASSRGHPNEQFF.

V and J are TRBV28 and TRBJ1-5; D is perhaps TRBD1 (5 bases). Trimming cost V 8 bases and J 1 base, with 15 bases left between them. The CDR3 consists of 15 residues. Germline V gene data show CDR1 as MDHEN and CDR2 as SYDVKM. In DNA form, the CDR3 reads TGTGCCAGCTTAGCTGGAGGGGCCAGCAATCAGCCCCAGCATTTT. Its translation is CASLAGGASNQPQHF.

The V gene is TRBV4-1, the J gene TRBJ1-1; tentatively, D is TRBD1 (6 bases). V was shortened by 0 bases and J by 0 bases, with 14 bases between the two germline ends. This CDR3 has 17 residues. Germline CDR1 is MGHRA and CDR2 is YSYEKL. Here the CDR3 reads CASSQDGQPSLNTEAFF. DNA of the CDR3: TGCGCCAGCAGCCAAGATGGACAGCCCTCTCTGAACACTGAAGCTTTCTTT.

V is TRBV5-1 and J is TRBJ2-7; possibly TRBD2 for D (5 bases). Trimming pared 4 bases from V and 5 bases from J, leaving 16 bases between. The CDR3 covers 14 residues. The germline gives CDR1 SGHRS, CDR2 YFSETQ. The CDR3 region is CASSGPSGVHEQYF. The CDR3 nucleotides read TGCGCCAGCAGCGGCCCATCCGGGGTGCACGAGCAGTACTTC.

V and J are TRBV5-6 and TRBJ2-7; a weak D match, TRBD2 (5 bases). The CDR3 has 13 amino acids. Per germline, CDR1 SGHDT and CDR2 YYEEEE. Trimming shortened V by 4 bases and J by 4 bases, and 12 bases separated the two germline ends. DNA of the CDR3: TGTGCCAGCAGCCAGGACTGGGATTACGAGCAGTACTTC. Protein: CASSQDWDYEQYF.

The CDR3 is CASSSGTGAYGYTF. The CDR3 DNA is TGTGCCAGCAGTTCGGGGACAGGGGCCTATGGCTACACCTTC. The chain is built from TRBV28 and TRBJ1-2, with TRBD1 identical over 10 bases. The length of the CDR3 is 14 residues. V trimming: 4 bases; J trimming: 4 bases; junction bases outside the gene matches: 3. Germline V gene data show CDR1 as MDHEN and CDR2 as SYDVKM.